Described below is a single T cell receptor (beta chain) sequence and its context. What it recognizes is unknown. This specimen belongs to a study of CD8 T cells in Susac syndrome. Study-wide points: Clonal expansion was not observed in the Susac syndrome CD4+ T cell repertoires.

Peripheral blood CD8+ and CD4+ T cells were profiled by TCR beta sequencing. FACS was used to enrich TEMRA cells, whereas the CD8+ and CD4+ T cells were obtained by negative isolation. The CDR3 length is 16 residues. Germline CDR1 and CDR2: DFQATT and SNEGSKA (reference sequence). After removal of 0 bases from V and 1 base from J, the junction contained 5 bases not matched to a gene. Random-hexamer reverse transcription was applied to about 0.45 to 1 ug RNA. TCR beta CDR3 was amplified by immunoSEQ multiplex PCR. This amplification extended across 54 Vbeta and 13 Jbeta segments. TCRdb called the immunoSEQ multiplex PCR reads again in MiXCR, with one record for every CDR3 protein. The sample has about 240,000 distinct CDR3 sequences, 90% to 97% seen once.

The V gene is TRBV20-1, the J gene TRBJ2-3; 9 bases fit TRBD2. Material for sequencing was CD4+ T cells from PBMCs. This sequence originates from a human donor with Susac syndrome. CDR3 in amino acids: CSARDLTSGRTDTQYF. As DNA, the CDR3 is TGCAGTGCTAGAGACCTGACTAGCGGTCGCACAGATACGCAGTATTTT.